The clone carrying this TCR beta chain has more than one count but fewer than ten. The antigen remains unidentified. The sample belongs to a study of vaccination and CD4 T cells after COVID-19. As for the study in general: Cells were stimulated with overlapping spike peptides from SARS-CoV-2, HCoV-NL63, HCoV-OC43 and HCoV-229E. Study-wide results and caveats: The study found that a median approximately 84% of reactive clones in convalescent patients appeared only post-vaccination.

The Oncomine TCR Beta short-read assay sequenced DNA from cultured CD4+ T cells. MiXCR, run by TCRdb on the PCR reads, gives a single entry per CDR3 protein. Of approximately 21,000 distinct CDR3 sequences in the sample, around half were seen once. Treatment specified: roughly 10-day PBMC culture with coronavirus spike peptide pools or control peptides (ViraFEST assay). V was shortened by 5 bases and J by 7 bases, with 20 bases between the two germline ends. Per the germline V gene, CDR1 is SEHNR and CDR2 is FQNEAQ (reference sequence). There are 15 residues in the CDR3. The specimen was CD4+ T cells from blood, cultured in vitro. V and J are TRBV7-9 and TRBJ1-2; D gene uncertain. The source of this sequence is a human donor who had recovered from COVID-19. The CDR3 spells CASSPSKVLSGGYTF. The CDR3 DNA reads as TGTGCCAGCAGCCCGTCGAAGGTCCTCTCTGGTGGCTACACCTTC.